A single sample gave rise to the 10 T cell receptor beta chains below, sequenced in a study of T cell responses to AZD1222 COVID-19 vaccine. Produced via immunoSEQ multiplex PCR; TCRdb's table is partial and in-frame only. The sample records 90,000 to 120,000 clones, roughly 89% being singletons. The sequencing used peripheral blood, collected on day 0 of MenACWY control vaccination. Source of these receptors: an adult in good health.

Concerning this clone: Additional DNA sequences in this sample encode the identical CDR3. V and J are TRBV12-3 or TRBV12-4 and TRBJ1-1, with unresolved D. Trimming pared 3 bases from V and 1 base from J, leaving 6 bases between. This CDR3 comprises 13 residues. The CDR3 coding sequence is TGTGCCAGCAGTTTTAGAGAGAACACTGAAGCTTTCTTT. Encoded protein: CASSFRENTEAFF.

The J gene is TRBJ2-3, the V gene TRBV5-4, with 9 bases aligning to TRBD1. Germline-derived CDR1 and CDR2 are SGHNT and YYREEE (reference sequence). The CDR3 loop spans 14 amino acids. J lost 5 bases, V lost 3 bases, and 4 bases had no gene match. CDR3 amino acids: CASSWGQGRDTQYF. The CDR3, as DNA: TGTGCCAGCAGCTGGGGACAGGGCAGAGATACGCAGTATTTT.

The chain employs TRBV4-3 and TRBJ1-4, with 11 bases identical to TRBD1. The germline V gene encodes CDR1 LGHNA and CDR2 YSLEER. The CDR3 runs 18 residues. After removal of 1 base from V and 8 bases from J, the junction contained 12 bases not matched to a gene. CDR3 nucleotides: TGCGCCAGCAGCCAAGGGACAGGGGGCGCGATGATCGGCGAAAAACTGTTTTTT. Translation: CASSQGTGGAMIGEKLFF.

This clone has only one observation. The rearrangement links TRBV14 to TRBJ1-4, with TRBD1 as a possible D gene (5 bases). V lost 1 base and J lost 10, with 13 bases in between. This CDR3 region has 14 residues. Germline CDR1 is SGHDN and CDR2 is FVKESK. The CDR3 coding sequence is TGTGCCAGCAGCCAAGGATGGCAGGGATCAAAACTGTTTTTT. It encodes CASSQGWQGSKLFF.

The rearrangement joins TRBV5-1 to TRBJ1-6, with 9 bases aligning to TRBD1. Trimming cost V 3 bases and J 8 bases; bases outside gene matches: 6. CDR1 is SGHRS and CDR2 is YFSETQ in the germline V gene. This CDR3 comprises 15 residues. The CDR3 DNA reads as TGCGCCAGCAGCTCGGGACAGGGAAACTATTCACCCCTCCACTTT. This encodes CASSSGQGNYSPLHF.

This clone was detected only once. V is TRBV30 and J is TRBJ2-3; D is unclear. The germline V and J ends were trimmed by 2 bases and 6 bases, with 6 bases remaining between them. Germline V lookup: CDR1 GTSNPN, CDR2 SVGIG (reference sequence). The CDR3 runs to 11 residues. The CDR3 DNA reads as TGTGCCTGGAGTCTGCCGGATACGCAGTATTTT. Amino acids: CAWSLPDTQYF.

This clone has a handful of counts. V gene TRBV5-1 combines with J gene TRBJ1-6, with a possible D match to TRBD1 (5 bases). V was shortened by 3 bases and J by 8 bases, with 12 bases between the two germline ends. Germline CDR1 is SGHRS and CDR2 is YFSETQ. This CDR3 has 14 residues. The CDR3 protein is CASSSGQGDSPLHF. The DNA for the CDR3 is TGCGCCAGCAGCTCTGGACAAGGTGATTCACCCCTCCACTTT.

The J gene is TRBJ1-6, the V gene TRBV28, with 7 bases matching TRBD1. In germline, CDR1 is MDHEN, CDR2 SYDVKM. V lost 5 bases and J lost 3; bases outside the gene matches: 10. The CDR3 totals 17 residues. The CDR3 sequence is CASSKAGGGNYNSPLHF. For the CDR3, the DNA is TGTGCCAGCAGTAAAGCTGGAGGGGGCAACTATAATTCACCCCTCCACTTT. The full variable domain, in which reference TRBV28 and TRBJ1-6 provide the parts outside the CDR3, is DVKVTQSSRYLVKRTGEKVFLECVQDMDHENMFWYRQDPGLGLRLIYFSYDVKMKEKGDIPEGYSVSREKKERFSLILESASTNQTSMYLCASSKAGGGNYNSPLHFGNGTRLTVT.

V is TRBV29-1 and J is TRBJ1-2, with 8 nucleotides matching TRBD1. The ends lost 1 base at V and 5 bases at J; junction bases unmatched: 12. The CDR3 runs 16 residues. CDR1 SQVTM and CDR2 ANQGSEA come from the germline V gene. The CDR3 DNA is TGCAGCGTTGAAGGGGGCAGGGGGCCATTGGCTTATGGCTACACCTTC. Translation gives CSVEGGRGPLAYGYTF.

Note on this clone: Other DNA sequences in the sample encode the same CDR3. The CDR3 DNA sequence: TGTGCCAGCAGCTTAGGTAATTCACCCCTCCACTTT. It is translated as CASSLGNSPLHF. The V call is TRBV7-9, the J call TRBJ1-6; no firm D call. CDR1 and CDR2 from the germline V gene are SEHNR and FQNEAQ (reference sequence). Trimming removed 1 base from V and 6 bases from J, with 1 base in between. CDR3 length equals 12 residues.